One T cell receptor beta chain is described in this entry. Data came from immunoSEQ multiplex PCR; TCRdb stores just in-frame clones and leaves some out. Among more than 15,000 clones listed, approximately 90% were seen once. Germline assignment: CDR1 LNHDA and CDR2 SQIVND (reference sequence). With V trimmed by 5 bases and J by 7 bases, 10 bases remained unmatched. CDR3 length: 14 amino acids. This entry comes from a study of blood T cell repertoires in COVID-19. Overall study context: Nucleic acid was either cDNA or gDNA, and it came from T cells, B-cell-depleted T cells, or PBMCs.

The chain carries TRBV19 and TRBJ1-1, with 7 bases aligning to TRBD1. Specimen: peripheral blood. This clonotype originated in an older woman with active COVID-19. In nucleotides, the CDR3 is TGTGCCAGTAGTGAAGACAGGGCTCGGGGTGAAGCTTTCTTT. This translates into CASSEDRARGEAFF. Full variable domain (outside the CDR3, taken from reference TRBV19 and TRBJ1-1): DGGITQSPKYLFRKEGQNVTLSCEQNLNHDAMYWYRQDPGQGLRLIYYSQIVNDFQKGDIAEGYSVSREKKESFPLTVTSAQKNPTAFYLCASSEDRARGEAFFGQGTRLTVV.